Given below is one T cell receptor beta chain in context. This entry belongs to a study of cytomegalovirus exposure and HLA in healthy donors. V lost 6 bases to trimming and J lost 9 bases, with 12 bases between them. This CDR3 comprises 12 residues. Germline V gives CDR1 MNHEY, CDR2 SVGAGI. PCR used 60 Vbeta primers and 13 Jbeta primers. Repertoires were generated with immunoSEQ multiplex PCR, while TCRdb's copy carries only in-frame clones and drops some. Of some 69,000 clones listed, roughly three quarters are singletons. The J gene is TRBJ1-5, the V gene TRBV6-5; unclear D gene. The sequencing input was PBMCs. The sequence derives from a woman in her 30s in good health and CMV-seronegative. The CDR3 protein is CASRRGEGPQHF. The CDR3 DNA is TGTGCCAGCAGGCGAGGCGAGGGGCCCCAGCATTTT.